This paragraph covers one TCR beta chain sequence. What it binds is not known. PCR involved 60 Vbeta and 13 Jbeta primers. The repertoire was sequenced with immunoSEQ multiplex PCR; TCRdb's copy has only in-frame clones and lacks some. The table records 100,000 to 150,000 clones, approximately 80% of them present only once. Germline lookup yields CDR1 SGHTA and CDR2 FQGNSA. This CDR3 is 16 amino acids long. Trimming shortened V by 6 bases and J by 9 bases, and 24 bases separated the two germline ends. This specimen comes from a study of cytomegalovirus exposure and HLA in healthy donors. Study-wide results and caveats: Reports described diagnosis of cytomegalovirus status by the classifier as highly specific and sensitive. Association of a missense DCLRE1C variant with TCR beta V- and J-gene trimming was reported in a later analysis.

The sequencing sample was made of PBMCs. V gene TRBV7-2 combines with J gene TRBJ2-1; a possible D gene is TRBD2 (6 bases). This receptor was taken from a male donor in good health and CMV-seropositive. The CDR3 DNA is TGTGCCAGCAGGACCGTCGGGAGCGGGCCGTGGAGTGAGCAGTTCTTC. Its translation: CASRTVGSGPWSEQFF.